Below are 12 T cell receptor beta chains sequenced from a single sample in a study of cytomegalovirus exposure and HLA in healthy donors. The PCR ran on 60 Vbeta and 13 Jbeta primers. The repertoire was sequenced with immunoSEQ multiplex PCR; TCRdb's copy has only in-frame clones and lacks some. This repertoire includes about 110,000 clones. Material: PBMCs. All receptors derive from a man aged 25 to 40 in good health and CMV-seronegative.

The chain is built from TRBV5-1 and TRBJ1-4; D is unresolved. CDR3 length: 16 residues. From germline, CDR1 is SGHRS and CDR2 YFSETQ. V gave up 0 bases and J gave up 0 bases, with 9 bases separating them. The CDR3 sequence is CASSLGSETTNEKLFF. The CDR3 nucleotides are TGCGCCAGCAGCTTGGGGTCGGAGACAACTAATGAAAAACTGTTTTTT.

The CDR3 nucleotides are TGCGCCAGCAGCCTGCCCGGGACAGGGGCCCACTCCTACGAGCAGTACTTC. Protein product: CASSLPGTGAHSYEQYF. The J gene is TRBJ2-5, the V gene TRBV4-1, with TRBD1 matching 10 bases. The end of the DNA fits TRBJ2-7 better, so the J call may be wrong. Germline V CDR1 and CDR2: MGHRA, YSYEKL. CDR3 length equals 17 residues.

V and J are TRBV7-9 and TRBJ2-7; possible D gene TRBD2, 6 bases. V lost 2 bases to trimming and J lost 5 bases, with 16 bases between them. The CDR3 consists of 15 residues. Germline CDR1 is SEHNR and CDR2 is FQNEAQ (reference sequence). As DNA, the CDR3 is TGTGCCAGCAGCTTAAGAGAGGGAGGTATCCACGAGCAGTACTTC. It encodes CASSLREGGIHEQYF.

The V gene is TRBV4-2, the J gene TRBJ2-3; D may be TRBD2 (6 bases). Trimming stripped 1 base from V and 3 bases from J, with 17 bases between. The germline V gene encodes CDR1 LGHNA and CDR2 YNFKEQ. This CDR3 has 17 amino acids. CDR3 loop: CASSQGANGAGTDTQYF. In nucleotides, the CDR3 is TGTGCCAGCAGCCAAGGAGCGAACGGGGCGGGGACAGATACGCAGTATTTT.

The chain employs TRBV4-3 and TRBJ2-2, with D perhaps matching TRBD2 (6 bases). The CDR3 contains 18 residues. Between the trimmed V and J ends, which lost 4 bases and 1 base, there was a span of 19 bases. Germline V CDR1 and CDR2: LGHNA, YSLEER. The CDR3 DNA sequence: TGCGCCAGCAGCCCTATGGAGGAGGGGTTATGGAACACCGGGGAGCTGTTTTTT. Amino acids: CASSPMEEGLWNTGELFF.

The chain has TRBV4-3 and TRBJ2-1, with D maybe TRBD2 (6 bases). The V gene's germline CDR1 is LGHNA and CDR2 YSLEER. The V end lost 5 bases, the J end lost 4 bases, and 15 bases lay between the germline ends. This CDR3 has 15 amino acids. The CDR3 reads CASSSNRGSYNEQFF. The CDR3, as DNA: TGCGCCAGCAGCTCTAACCGGGGGTCGTACAATGAGCAGTTCTTC.

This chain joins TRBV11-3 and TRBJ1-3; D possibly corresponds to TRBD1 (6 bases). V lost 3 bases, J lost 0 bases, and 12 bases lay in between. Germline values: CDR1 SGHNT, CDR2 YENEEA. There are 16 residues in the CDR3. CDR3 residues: CASSFGLRGSGNTIYF. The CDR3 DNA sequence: TGTGCCAGCAGCTTCGGCCTCAGGGGCTCTGGAAACACCATATATTTT.

Here the CDR3 DNA reads TGTGCCAGCAGTCGCCTTTTAGCGGGGTACTACAATGAGCAGTTCTTC. It translates to CASSRLLAGYYNEQFF. The J gene is TRBJ2-1, the V gene TRBV27, with TRBD2 matching 8 bases. There are 16 residues in the CDR3. Germline loops: CDR1 MNHEY, CDR2 SMNVEV (reference sequence). Trimming took 5 bases from V and 3 from J; bases not matched to a gene: 9.

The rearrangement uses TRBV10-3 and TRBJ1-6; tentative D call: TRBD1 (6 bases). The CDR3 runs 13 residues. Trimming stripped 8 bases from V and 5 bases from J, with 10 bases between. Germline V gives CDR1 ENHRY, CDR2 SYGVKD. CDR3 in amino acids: CAIRGGHNSPLHF. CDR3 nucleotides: TGTGCCATCCGGGGGGGGCATAATTCACCCCTCCACTTT.

In DNA, the CDR3 is TGTGCCAGCAGCTTAGATCCAGGGGCACACACTGAAGCTTTCTTT. This codes for CASSLDPGAHTEAFF. V usage is TRBV7-2 and J usage is TRBJ1-1; weak D call: TRBD1 (6 bases). The CDR3 is made up of 15 amino acids. CDR1 SGHTA and CDR2 FQGNSA come from the germline V gene. Trimming took off 1 base at V and 3 bases at J, with 12 bases between the two ends.

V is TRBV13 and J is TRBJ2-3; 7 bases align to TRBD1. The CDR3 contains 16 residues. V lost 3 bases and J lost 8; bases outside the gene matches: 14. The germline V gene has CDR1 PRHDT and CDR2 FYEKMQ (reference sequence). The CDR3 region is CASSLRGTDELGTQYF. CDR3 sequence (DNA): TGTGCCAGCAGCTTGAGGGGGACAGACGAGCTTGGTACGCAGTATTTT.

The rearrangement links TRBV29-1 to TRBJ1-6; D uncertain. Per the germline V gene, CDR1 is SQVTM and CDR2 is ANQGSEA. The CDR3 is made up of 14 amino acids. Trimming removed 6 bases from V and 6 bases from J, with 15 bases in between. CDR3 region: CSVRTQSTNSPLHF. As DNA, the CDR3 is TGCAGCGTCCGGACTCAATCAACTAATTCACCCCTCCACTTT.